The 6 T cell receptor beta chains below were found in one sample sequenced in a study of immune characterization of retroperitoneal liposarcoma. MiXCR, run by TCRdb on the PCR reads, gives a single entry per CDR3 protein. The sample holds 2,500 to 3,500 distinct CDR3 sequences; approximately 49% are singletons and the top ten take around 53%. Sequencing used tumor tissue. These receptors were collected from a male donor with retroperitoneal liposarcoma.

A single count supports this clonotype. A read error may be the cause here, since a much bigger clone is one base away. V is TRBV11-3 and J is TRBJ2-1; 8 nucleotides line up with TRBD1. The germline gives CDR1 SGHNT, CDR2 YENEEA. The CDR3 is 14 amino acids. With 5 bases clipped from V and 10 bases from J, the junction kept 10 bases outside the gene matches. CDR3 amino acids: CASSLQGADYEQFF. The CDR3 DNA reads TGTGCCAGCAGCCTCCAGGGGGCCGACTACGAGCAGTTCTTC.

The rearrangement joins TRBV7-2 to TRBJ2-1, with a tentative D call TRBD1 (6 bases). The CDR3 loop spans 14 amino acids. V was shortened by 2 bases and J by 13 bases, with 18 bases between the two germline ends. Germline V gene data show CDR1 as SGHTA and CDR2 as FQGNSA. CDR3 residues: CASSLTGPQETQFF. CDR3 nucleotide sequence: TGTGCCAGCAGCTTAACAGGGCCCCAAGAGACCCAGTTCTTC.

The chain uses TRBV7-6 and TRBJ2-5; D is perhaps TRBD1 (5 bases). The CDR3 is 16 residues long. V lost 0 bases and J 11 bases, leaving 22 bases between the germline ends. Germline CDR1 SGHVS, CDR2 FNYEAQ. CDR3 sequence: CASSLAHDSSYNEQYF. The CDR3 coding sequence is TGTGCCAGCAGCTTAGCGCATGACAGTTCCTACAATGAGCAGTACTTC.

This clonotype showed up just once. The gene calls are TRBV6-1 and TRBJ2-6; D remains unclear. The CDR3 runs 16 residues. V shed 8 bases and J shed 0 bases, with 14 bases lying between them. Per germline, CDR1 MNHNS and CDR2 SASEGT. The CDR3 here is CASRSHRASGANVLTF. DNA of the CDR3: TGTGCCAGCCGCTCCCACCGGGCCTCTGGGGCCAACGTCCTGACTTTC.

The chain employs TRBV27 and TRBJ2-7; 10 bases align to TRBD2. The ends lost 6 bases at V and 0 bases at J; junction bases unmatched: 5. CDR3 length equals 15 residues. The germline V gene encodes CDR1 MNHEY and CDR2 SMNVEV (reference sequence). Here the CDR3 DNA reads TGTGCCAGCAGCCCATCTAGCGGGAGCTCCTACGAGCAGTACTTC. Its protein product is CASSPSSGSSYEQYF.

This chain connects TRBV5-1 to TRBJ2-7; TRBD1 matches 9 bases. The J call is doubtful: the DNA matches TRBJ2-1 better. CDR3 length: 14 amino acids. CDR1 is SGHRS, CDR2 YFSETQ, per germline. The CDR3 nucleotides read TGCGCCAGCAGCCGGGACAGGGAGTTGGATGAGCAGTTCTTC. Protein: CASSRDRELDEQFF.